These T cell receptor beta chains were read from a single sample in a study of OX40 agonist ivuxolimab in advanced cancers. Generated by immunoSEQ multiplex PCR, the TCRdb table keeps only in-frame clones and is missing some. The profile shows about 56,000 clones, less than 85% of them singletons. The input for sequencing was CD4+ or CD8+ T cells sorted from blood, taken in a trial of the OX40 agonist ivuxolimab. These receptors all stem from an adult with an advanced solid tumor such as melanoma, head and neck, liver or kidney cancer. Each CDR3 is given with its conserved first and last residue. D genes are given only for firm matches. Not all rows give a size; the values are once, few, many and, for expanded clones, a class.

j_call clone_size v_call d_call cdr3_nt cdr3_aa
TRBJ1-6 . TRBV6-5 . TGTGCCAGCAGTTCCGGGAGATTTAATAATTCACCCCTCCACTTT CASSSGRFNNSPLHF
TRBJ2-5 . TRBV11-3 . TGTGCCAGCAGCTTAGGCTCGGTAGTCGACGAGACCCAGTACTTC CASSLGSVVDETQYF
TRBJ2-3 . TRBV28 . TGTGCCAGCAGTTTATCCCAGGCAGATACGCAGTATTTT CASSLSQADTQYF
TRBJ2-7 . TRBV4-1 TRBD1 TGCGCCAGCAGCCCCGGACAGGGACCTGCCTACGAGCAGTACTTC CASSPGQGPAYEQYF
TRBJ1-1 . TRBV7-3 . TGTGCCAGCAGCTTAGGGGGCCCGAACACTGAAGCTTTCTTT CASSLGGPNTEAFF
TRBJ1-1 . TRBV7-3 TRBD1 TGTGCCAGCAGCTCAAGCCCCAGGGGGGGCACTGAAGCTTTCTTT CASSSSPRGGTEAFF
TRBJ2-1 . TRBV7-8 . TGTGCCAGCAGCCCAAGGACCAGCATCTCTCTGGACAATGAGCAGTTCTTC CASSPRTSISLDNEQFF
TRBJ2-7 once TRBV7-8 TRBD1 TGTGCCAGCAGCTTAGCGCGGCAGGGGGCACACGAGCAGTACTTC CASSLARQGAHEQYF
TRBJ1-1 . TRBV7-2 . TGTGCCAGCACCAAACAGGGTCCCACTGAAGCTTTCTTT CASTKQGPTEAFF
TRBJ1-4 . TRBV4-3 . TGCGCCAGCAGCCAAGAAAACTCAGGGCGTAATGAAAAACTGTTTTTT CASSQENSGRNEKLFF
TRBJ2-3 . TRBV7-3 . TGTGCCAGCAGCTTCGGCGACAGGAAGAGCACAGATACGCAGTATTTT CASSFGDRKSTDTQYF
TRBJ1-1 . TRBV2 TRBD1 TGTGCCAGCAGCGGCAGACAGGGTGTTCCGAACACTGAAGCTTTCTTT CASSGRQGVPNTEAFF
TRBJ1-2 . TRBV6-5 . TGTGCCAGCAGTTACCTTGGACAGACCTGGGGCTACACCTTC CASSYLGQTWGYTF
TRBJ2-1 . TRBV28 TRBD2 TGTGCCAGCCTTATCGGGCTAGCGGGAGGGCCCCAGTTCTTC CASLIGLAGGPQFF
TRBJ2-7 . TRBV11-2 TRBD1 TGTGCCAGCAGCTCACAGGGGGCCCGCTACGAGCAGTACTTC CASSSQGARYEQYF
TRBJ1-2 . TRBV19 . TGTGCCAGTAGTAACGGGGTTGGCTATGGCTACACCTTC CASSNGVGYGYTF
TRBJ1-5 . TRBV7-2 . TGTGCCAGCAGCTCGGTAAATCAGCCCCAGCATTTT CASSSVNQPQHF
TRBJ1-5 . TRBV6-1 . TGTGCCAGCAGTGAAGGCTCCGGTCCCCTTCCCCAGCATTTT CASSEGSGPLPQHF
TRBJ1-5 . TRBV18 . TGTGCCAGCTCACTACAGGATCGGTCGCCCCAGCATTTT CASSLQDRSPQHF
TRBJ1-4 . TRBV28 . TGTGCCAGCAGTTTGCGGGACCCCCGGGGGGTAAAACTGTTTTTT CASSLRDPRGVKLFF
TRBJ1-1 few TRBV29-1 . TGCAGCGTTGAAAGGGAACAGTGGGGCACTGAAGCTTTCTTT CSVEREQWGTEAFF
TRBJ2-7 once TRBV5-6 TRBD2 TGTGCCAGCAGCTTGCTCGGACTAGCGGGAGGTGGCGAGCAGTACTTC CASSLLGLAGGGEQYF
TRBJ2-3 . TRBV6-1 TRBD2 TGTGCCAGCAAGGGACTAGCGGGAGGGGTCGATACGCAGTATTTT CASKGLAGGVDTQYF
TRBJ1-4 . TRBV2 . TGTGCCAGCAGGGGGACCTTAGGGGAAAAACTGTTTTTT CASRGTLGEKLFF
TRBJ1-2 . TRBV4-1 . TGCGCCAGCAGCCAAGACAGATACTATGGCTACACCTTC CASSQDRYYGYTF
TRBJ2-5 . TRBV19 . TGTGCCAGTAGTATTTTGGGCAGGGACCCCCAGTACTTC CASSILGRDPQYF
TRBJ1-5 . TRBV6-5 . TGTGCCAGCAGTTCATCAGGGATTCAGCCCCAGCATTTT CASSSSGIQPQHF
TRBJ2-5 . TRBV5-1 TRBD2 TGCGCCAGCAGACAGTCTAGCGGGGCTCGCTTAGAGACCCAGTACTTC CASRQSSGARLETQYF
TRBJ2-2 . TRBV19 . TGTGCCAGTAGTATCTCGGGGGCTAGCGTCGGGACCGGGGAGCTGTTTTTT CASSISGASVGTGELFF
TRBJ2-2 . TRBV27 . TGTGCCAGCATTAGTTTAAAGGCAGGGAACACCGGGGAGCTGTTTTTT CASISLKAGNTGELFF
TRBJ1-1 . TRBV6-5 . TGTGCCACCGGACGGATGAACACTGAAGCTTTCTTT CATGRMNTEAFF
TRBJ1-5 few TRBV7-9 . TGTGCCAGCAGCTTAGAGCCAGTTGAGCCCCAGCATTTT CASSLEPVEPQHF
TRBJ1-3 . TRBV7-8 . TGTGCCAGCAGCTTAGGTTTCGTTCCAGCTCGGGGAAACACCATATATTTT CASSLGFVPARGNTIYF
TRBJ1-2 . TRBV6-5 TRBD1 TGTGCCAGCAGTTCTCACACAGGGGGAGGATATGGCTACACCTTC CASSSHTGGGYGYTF
TRBJ2-5 . TRBV28 TRBD2 TGTGCCAGCAGTTTAGCGGGAGCAGAGACCCAGTACTTC CASSLAGAETQYF
TRBJ1-6 few TRBV6-5 . TGTGCCAGCAGCCGGGGTGGACAAGCACCCCTCCACTTT CASSRGGQAPLHF
TRBJ1-4 . TRBV6-5 . TGTGCCAGCAAGGCACACGCAACTAATGAAAAACTGTTTTTT CASKAHATNEKLFF
TRBJ2-7 . TRBV6-5 TRBD1 TGTGCCAGCAGGGGGGACAGGGAGTCCTACGAGCAGTACTTC CASRGDRESYEQYF